The 23 T cell receptor beta chains presented below share a single source sample, sequenced in a study of blood T cell repertoires in COVID-19. This table comes from immunoSEQ multiplex PCR, and its TCRdb copy is limited to in-frame clones, with some not included. The data contain tens of thousands of clones, about 90% of them singletons. Sample: peripheral blood. Receptors were obtained from a human donor with active COVID-19. The donor label of this sample is uncertain.

The chain combines TRBV19 with TRBJ1-1; D is ambiguous. CDR1 is LNHDA, CDR2 SQIVND, per germline (reference sequence). Trimming took off 4 bases at V and 3 bases at J, with 24 bases between the two ends. The CDR3 runs 18 residues. The CDR3 sequence is CASSNPPILVGPDTEAFF. CDR3 coding DNA: TGTGCCAGTAGTAACCCCCCCATATTAGTGGGCCCGGACACTGAAGCTTTCTTT.

The V call is TRBV19, the J call TRBJ1-6, with D perhaps TRBD1 (6 bases). The CDR3 is 13 amino acids. Looked up from germline, CDR1 is LNHDA and CDR2 is SQIVND (reference sequence). Trimming stripped 5 bases from V and 11 bases from J, with 13 bases between. This CDR3 reads CASSVGTITPLHF. CDR3 coding DNA: TGTGCCAGTAGTGTTGGGACAATTACACCCCTCCACTTT. Supplemented by reference TRBV19 and TRBJ1-6, the full variable domain reads DGGITQSPKYLFRKEGQNVTLSCEQNLNHDAMYWYRQDPGQGLRLIYYSQIVNDFQKGDIAEGYSVSREKKESFPLTVTSAQKNPTAFYLCASSVGTITPLHFGNGTRLTVT.

This chain joins TRBV6-4 and TRBJ2-1; 7 bases are shared with TRBD1. V shed 11 bases and J 3 bases; nucleotides not matched to a gene: 13. This CDR3 is built from 15 residues. CDR1 MRHNA and CDR2 SNTAGT come from the germline V gene. The CDR3 protein is CAGLIRDRNYNEQFF. Written as DNA, the CDR3 is TGTGCCGGCTTAATCCGGGACAGAAACTACAATGAGCAGTTCTTC.

The gene calls are TRBV6-2 or TRBV6-3 and TRBJ2-3, with TRBD2 matching 9 bases. Germline V lookup: CDR1 MNHEY, CDR2 SVGEGT. This CDR3 has 16 amino acids. J gave up 6 bases and V 2 bases, and 9 bases lay outside the gene matches. The CDR3 region is CASSYAAGRGGDTQYF. CDR3 sequence (DNA): TGTGCCAGCAGTTACGCCGCTGGGCGGGGGGGCGATACGCAGTATTTT.

The chain recombines TRBV5-4 with TRBJ1-1; D gene uncertain. Trimming left V 3 bases short and J 11 bases short, with 20 bases between. Germline lookup yields CDR1 SGHNT and CDR2 YYREEE (reference sequence). The CDR3 totals 14 residues. This CDR3 is CASSSPLRSRRAFF. The CDR3 region has the DNA TGTGCCAGCAGCTCGCCGCTAAGGTCGCGGAGGGCTTTCTTT.

The CDR3 spells CASSELILRSGANVLTF. CDR3 nucleotide sequence: TGTGCCAGCAGTGAACTAATACTGCGCTCTGGGGCCAACGTCCTGACTTTC. The chain couples TRBV6-4 to TRBJ2-6; no definite D call. Germline values: CDR1 MRHNA, CDR2 SNTAGT. The CDR3 is made up of 17 amino acids. Trimming shortened V by 3 bases and J by 0 bases, and 12 bases separated the two germline ends.

The chain couples TRBV19 to TRBJ1-4; 9 bases fit TRBD1. The CDR3 runs 15 residues. The V gene's germline CDR1 is LNHDA and CDR2 SQIVND (reference sequence). V was clipped by 5 bases and J by 5 bases; unmatched bases: 6. CDR3 in DNA: TGTGCCAGTAGTTCGTGGGGACAGGGAAATGAAAAACTGTTTTTT. Protein product: CASSSWGQGNEKLFF.

The rearrangement joins TRBV27 to TRBJ2-3; perhaps TRBD1 as D (5 bases). The germline V and J ends were trimmed by 6 bases and 1 base, with 11 bases remaining between them. The CDR3 is 14 residues long. Germline CDR1 reads MNHEY; CDR2 reads SMNVEV (reference sequence). CDR3 residues: CASSPMGRTDTQYF. For the CDR3, the DNA is TGTGCCAGCAGCCCTATGGGGCGCACAGATACGCAGTATTTT.

V is TRBV24-1 and J is TRBJ2-3; D perhaps matches TRBD2 (6 bases). The V gene's germline CDR1 is KGHDR and CDR2 SFDVKD. The CDR3 contains 16 residues. Trimming removed 0 bases from V and 4 bases from J, with 13 bases in between. CDR3 DNA: TGTGCCACCAGTGATTTGACTAGAGCGGGTGCAGATACGCAGTATTTT. Translated, it gives CATSDLTRAGADTQYF.

The V and J genes are TRBV11-3 and TRBJ2-3; 12 positions agree with TRBD2. The germline gives CDR1 SGHNT, CDR2 YENEEA. The CDR3 consists of 16 residues. The V gene end was trimmed by 5 bases and the J gene end by 8 bases; junction bases not matched to a gene: 11. The CDR3 DNA reads as TGTGCCAGCAGCCCGACTAGCGGGGGTTTAGCTGCTACGCAGTATTTT. Translation: CASSPTSGGLAATQYF.

This rearrangement joins TRBV7-9 to TRBJ2-5; D might be TRBD1 (5 bases). Per germline, CDR1 SEHNR and CDR2 FQNEAQ (reference sequence). The length of the CDR3 is 14 residues. Trimming shortened V by 3 bases and J by 5 bases, and 13 bases separated the two germline ends. The DNA for the CDR3 is TGTGCCAGCAGCTTGACAGCGATTGTGGAGACCCAGTACTTC. It is translated as CASSLTAIVETQYF.

CDR3 nucleotides: TGTGCCAGCAGCCTACGGGGCGGGGCCCCCGTGGGCACAGATACGCAGTATTTT. This sequence encodes CASSLRGGAPVGTDTQYF. The chain combines TRBV9 with TRBJ2-3, with a tentative D call TRBD2 (6 bases). The CDR3 loop spans 18 amino acids. Germline CDR1 and CDR2: SGDLS and YYNGEE. With 4 bases removed from V and 1 base from J, the gap between germline ends came to 22 bases.

The J gene is TRBJ2-7, the V gene TRBV6-2 or TRBV6-3; 8 bases are shared with TRBD2. CDR3 length: 15 amino acids. J lost 1 base, V lost 6 bases, and 8 bases had no gene match. The germline V gene has CDR1 MNHEY and CDR2 SVGEGT. The CDR3 bases are TGTGCCAGCAGCCCGGGGGGGCTCTCTTCCTACGAGCAGTACTTC. Its translation: CASSPGGLSSYEQYF.

This chain joins TRBV5-6 and TRBJ1-1, with D perhaps matching TRBD1 (5 bases). V gave up 8 bases and J gave up 11 bases, with 10 bases separating them. Germline V gene lookup returns CDR1 SGHDT and CDR2 YYEEEE. This CDR3 contains 9 residues. The CDR3 coding sequence is TGTGCCAGGATGGGGCCTGCTTTCTTT. Translation gives CARMGPAFF.

This clone occurred once. The rearrangement joins TRBV6-6 to TRBJ1-3, with a possible D match to TRBD1 (5 bases). Per the germline V gene, CDR1 is MNHNY and CDR2 is SVGAGI (reference sequence). The V gene lost 2 bases and the J gene lost 3 bases, with 11 bases spanning the gap. There are 15 residues in the CDR3. The CDR3 DNA sequence: TGTGCCAGCAGTTACACTATCGGGGGTGGAAACACCATATATTTT. Its translation is CASSYTIGGGNTIYF.

This chain connects TRBV2 to TRBJ2-1; 7 nucleotides agree with TRBD2. Germline lookup yields CDR1 SNHLY and CDR2 FYNNEI. The CDR3 is 15 residues long. J was trimmed by 1 base and V by 6 bases; bases with no gene match: 6. The CDR3 loop reads CASRGLFGSYNEQFF. CDR3 DNA sequence: TGTGCCAGCAGGGGACTATTTGGTTCCTACAATGAGCAGTTCTTC. The variable domain in full, with the rest retrieved from reference TRBV2 and TRBJ2-1, is EPEVTQTPSHQVTQMGQEVILRCVPISNHLYFYWYRQILGQKVEFLVSFYNNEISEKSEIFDDQFSVERPDGSNFTLKIRSTKLEDSAMYFCASRGLFGSYNEQFFGPGTRLTVL.

The chain is built from TRBV6-5 and TRBJ1-5, with TRBD1 matching 9 bases. The CDR3 is 15 amino acids. Losses at the gene ends were 5 bases for V and 2 bases for J; bases not matched to a gene: 4. The germline V gene has CDR1 MNHEY and CDR2 SVGAGI. This chain's CDR3 is CASSTGGSGNQPQHF. The CDR3 DNA is TGTGCCAGCAGTACAGGGGGCTCTGGCAATCAGCCCCAGCATTTT.

This clone has just a few counts. The rearrangement links TRBV6-2 or TRBV6-3 to TRBJ1-6; 7 bases match TRBD1. V shed 4 bases, J shed 6 bases, and the junction held 6 bases outside the gene matches. This CDR3 region has 15 residues. Germline V CDR1 and CDR2: MNHEY, SVGEGT. Here the CDR3 reads CASSSTGSGNSPLHF. CDR3 coding DNA: TGTGCCAGCAGTTCGACAGGGTCGGGTAATTCACCCCTCCACTTT.

V and J are TRBV24-1 and TRBJ1-5, with D perhaps TRBD1 (5 bases). This CDR3 is 15 amino acids long. V was shortened by 2 bases and J by 2 bases, with 9 bases between the two germline ends. CDR1 is KGHDR, CDR2 SFDVKD, per germline. The CDR3 coding sequence is TGTGCCACCAGTGATTCCGGGGGAGGCAATCAGCCCCAGCATTTT. This encodes CATSDSGGGNQPQHF.

This clone was recorded a few times. The rearrangement links TRBV19 to TRBJ1-1; D is possibly TRBD1 (5 bases). Trimming took 6 bases from V and 3 from J, leaving 14 bases between them. The germline gives CDR1 LNHDA, CDR2 SQIVND (reference sequence). The CDR3 has 14 amino acids. The CDR3 reads CASRHQGEYTEAFF. CDR3 DNA sequence: TGTGCCAGTAGGCATCAGGGTGAGTACACTGAAGCTTTCTTT. The full variable domain, in which reference TRBV19 and TRBJ1-1 provide the parts outside the CDR3, is DGGITQSPKYLFRKEGQNVTLSCEQNLNHDAMYWYRQDPGQGLRLIYYSQIVNDFQKGDIAEGYSVSREKKESFPLTVTSAQKNPTAFYLCASRHQGEYTEAFFGQGTRLTVV.

Of note for this clone: A much larger clone lies one base from this, so it may be a read error. The identical CDR3 is also encoded by other nucleotide sequences in the sample. V is TRBV29-1 and J is TRBJ1-1; D not certain. V lost 3 bases, J lost 1 base, and 3 bases lay in between. This CDR3 contains 11 residues. Looked up from germline, CDR1 is SQVTM and CDR2 is ANQGSEA. The chain's CDR3 is CSVERNTEAFF. CDR3 DNA sequence: TGCAGCGTTGAGAGGAACACTGAAGCTTTCTTT.

The chain joins TRBV7-2 to TRBJ2-2, with 9 nucleotides matching TRBD2. Germline V gives CDR1 SGHTA, CDR2 FQGNSA. The length of the CDR3 is 16 residues. V dropped 5 bases and J dropped 3; count of bases not matched to a gene: 7. In DNA, the CDR3 is TGTGCCAGCAGCCGTAGCGGGGGCCCGTACACCGGGGAGCTGTTTTTT. Its protein product is CASSRSGGPYTGELFF.

The V call is TRBV12-3 or TRBV12-4, the J call TRBJ2-6, with D uncertain. The CDR3 extends over 13 amino acids. The V end lost 10 bases, the J end lost 2 bases, and 9 bases lay between the germline ends. For the CDR3, the DNA is TGTGCCACAACAGCACCTGGGGCCAACGTCCTGACTTTC. Its protein is CATTAPGANVLTF.